The rows below give T cell receptor beta chains drawn from one sample of a study of shared clonotypes between healthy human individuals. The method was immunoSEQ multiplex PCR; TCRdb's version includes in-frame clones alone and lacks a portion of them. This repertoire shows millions of clones, about 95% found once; its top ten account for more than 0.95%. Material: naive CD8+ T cells sorted from blood. All receptors come from a man aged 18 to 29 in good health. CDR3s include the opening cysteine and the closing phenylalanine or tryptophan. The order of the fields is J gene, V gene, clone size, D gene, CDR3 DNA, CDR3 protein. The D gene is left open where the match is weak. Some rows have no size entry. The others give once, few or many, or a class for an expanded clone.

TRBJ2-7,TRBV5-6,.,.,TGTGCCAGCAGCTTGGGAGGCGGGCCAGCCCCCGAGCAGTACTTC,CASSLGGGPAPEQYF
TRBJ2-3,TRBV4-1,.,.,TGCGCCAGCAGCCAAGGACCCTCCACAGATACGCAGTATTTT,CASSQGPSTDTQYF
TRBJ1-6,TRBV27,few,.,TGTGCCAGCGGCCCAGGGGCGGATTCACCCCTCCACTTT,CASGPGADSPLHF
TRBJ1-6,TRBV7-7,once,.,TGTGCTAGCAGCTTATCAGACAGGCAAAATAATTCACCCCTCCACTTT,CASSLSDRQNNSPLHF
TRBJ2-3,TRBV4-1,.,.,TGCGCCAGCAGCCAAGATAACGGAGTGACAGATACGCAGTATTTT,CASSQDNGVTDTQYF
TRBJ2-7,TRBV4-1,.,.,TGCGCCAGCAGCCAAGATGGAGCCGACCTAGGCTACGAGCAGTACTTC,CASSQDGADLGYEQYF
TRBJ2-7,TRBV13,.,TRBD2,TGTGCCAGCAGCTCGGGACTAGCGGCCTACGAGCAGTACTTC,CASSSGLAAYEQYF
TRBJ1-1,TRBV5-4,.,.,TGTGCCAGCAGCCGGGGAGACGGTGAAGCTTTCTTT,CASSRGDGEAFF
TRBJ1-6,TRBV27,.,.,TGTGCCAGCAACCCAAGCGGGGCGTCTTCACCCCTCCACTTT,CASNPSGASSPLHF
TRBJ1-3,TRBV12-5,.,.,TGTGCTAGTGGTTTTTGGACCGACTCTGGAAACACCATATATTTT,CASGFWTDSGNTIYF
TRBJ1-6,TRBV2,.,TRBD1,TGTGCCAGCAGTGGAGTAACAGGGGGCGATTCACCCCTCCACTTT,CASSGVTGGDSPLHF
TRBJ2-1,TRBV4-3,.,.,TGCGCCAGCAGCCAAGACTGGGCGTACTCCTACAATGAGCAGTTCTTC,CASSQDWAYSYNEQFF